This entry features one T cell receptor (beta chain) sequence. V was shortened by 0 bases and J by 4 bases, with 7 bases between the two germline ends. Germline CDR1 reads PRHDT; CDR2 reads FYEKMQ (reference sequence). The CDR3 is 13 amino acids. The data belong to a study of T cell responses to AZD1222 COVID-19 vaccine. The assay was immunoSEQ multiplex PCR, and TCRdb's table has in-frame clones only and misses some. Seen here are under 120,000 clones, more than 90% observed once, and the top ten hold roughly 2%. The V and J genes are TRBV13 and TRBJ2-7; possible D gene TRBD1, 5 bases. This TCR derives from an adult in good health. Source: peripheral blood, taken on day 0 of AZD1222 vaccination. For the CDR3, the DNA is TGTGCCAGCAGCTTAGGTCAGGGTTACGAGCAGTACTTC. Protein: CASSLGQGYEQYF. Drawing the rest from reference TRBV13 and TRBJ2-7, the complete variable domain is AAGVIQSPRHLIKEKRETATLKCYPIPRHDTVYWYQQGPGQDPQFLISFYEKMQSDKGSIPDRFSAQQFSDYHSELNMSSLELGDSALYFCASSLGQGYEQYFGPGTRLTVT.